The 29 T cell receptor beta chains in this list originate from one sample, sequenced in a study of spatial heterogeneity in lung cancer. TCRdb redid the calling of the 5' RACE reads with MiXCR, one entry per CDR3 protein. Of some 87,000 distinct CDR3 sequences in the sample, roughly 10% are singletons; the top ten hold 6.9%. Time point noted: sample taken at primary tumor resection. Unsorted whole RNA samples from tumor, nontumor lung or frozen PBMC were sequenced. The specimen was PBMCs, collected at surgery. These receptors were obtained from a male donor with early-stage non-small cell lung cancer.

This clonotype was detected many times. The chain has TRBV12-3 or TRBV12-4 and TRBJ1-1; D is unclear. V dropped 5 bases and J dropped 7 bases, with 5 bases sitting between them. The CDR3 spans 10 residues. As DNA, the CDR3 is TGTGCCAGCAGTGGGTTTGAAGCTTTCTTT. Its protein product is CASSGFEAFF.

The V call is TRBV5-1, the J call TRBJ2-3; no definite D call. Germline CDR1 and CDR2: SGHRS and YFSETQ. The V end was cut by 1 base, the J end by 4 bases, with 7 bases between. The CDR3 contains 13 residues. CDR3 DNA sequence: TGCGCCAGCAGCTTGATTGCCGCAGATACGCAGTATTTT. Residues: CASSLIAADTQYF.

This clonotype was counted ten times or more. The chain employs TRBV7-2 and TRBJ2-6; D call uncertain. Per the germline V gene, CDR1 is SGHTA and CDR2 is FQGNSA. Trimming shortened V by 5 bases and J by 0 bases, and 11 bases separated the two germline ends. The CDR3 has 16 amino acids. The CDR3 DNA sequence: TGTGCCAGCAGCGAGGATTCCACCTCTGGGGCCAACGTCCTGACTTTC. It codes for CASSEDSTSGANVLTF.

In its sample, this clonotype was seen a few times. The chain carries TRBV20-1 and TRBJ2-5, with D tentatively TRBD2 (6 bases). Trimming stripped 1 base from V and 2 bases from J, with 14 bases between. Germline values: CDR1 DFQATT, CDR2 SNEGSKA (reference sequence). This CDR3 contains 15 residues. CDR3 DNA: TGCAGTGCTAGAGTTTGGTCGGGGGTTCAAGAGACCCAGTACTTC. Translation gives CSARVWSGVQETQYF.

The rearrangement uses TRBV6-2 or TRBV6-3 and TRBJ2-3; TRBD2 agrees at 13 bases. V gave up 0 bases and J gave up 3 bases; unmatched junction bases: 3. CDR3 length: 17 amino acids. Germline V gene data show CDR1 as MNHEY and CDR2 as SVGEGT. The CDR3 nucleotides read TGTGCCAGCAGTTACTCGGGACTAGCGGGATGGACAGATACGCAGTATTTT. It is translated as CASSYSGLAGWTDTQYF.

This clonotype was observed a few times. The chain is built from TRBV11-2 and TRBJ2-3; possible D gene TRBD1, 5 bases. This CDR3 contains 17 residues. The germline gives CDR1 SGHAT, CDR2 FQNNGV. With 0 bases removed from V and 2 bases from J, the gap between germline ends came to 15 bases. For the CDR3, the DNA is TGTGCCAGCAGCTTAGATCAACCAGGGATGGCCACAGATACGCAGTATTTT. Translated: CASSLDQPGMATDTQYF.

This clonotype was observed at least ten times. This chain uses TRBV3-1 with TRBJ2-3; no clear D gene. Germline V CDR1 and CDR2: LGHDT, YNNKEL (reference sequence). Deletions cut 0 bases from V and 6 bases from J, with 4 bases between. The length of the CDR3 is 12 residues. CDR3 DNA: TGTGCCAGCAGCCAAGAGACTGATACGCAGTATTTT. This gives the protein CASSQETDTQYF.

The chain carries TRBV24-1 and TRBJ1-1; D is possibly TRBD1 (5 bases). The CDR3 spans 13 residues. The V gene's germline CDR1 is KGHDR and CDR2 SFDVKD. V lost 8 bases to trimming and J lost 1 base, with 10 bases between them. The CDR3, as DNA: TGTGCCACCACAAAGGACAAGAACACTGAAGCTTTCTTT. Its translation is CATTKDKNTEAFF.

The chain combines TRBV5-1 with TRBJ1-1, with D perhaps matching TRBD1 (5 bases). This CDR3 is 15 amino acids long. V lost 1 base and J lost 6, with 16 bases in between. CDR1 is SGHRS and CDR2 is YFSETQ in the germline V gene. The CDR3 loop is CASSLYGGAGAEAFF. In DNA form, the CDR3 reads TGCGCCAGCAGCTTGTATGGGGGAGCAGGAGCTGAAGCTTTCTTT.

CDR3 amino acids: CASSVGAGAMEETQYF. Here the CDR3 DNA reads TGTGCCAGCAGCGTAGGAGCGGGAGCTATGGAAGAGACCCAGTACTTC. This chain connects TRBV9 to TRBJ2-5; 8 bases match TRBD2. Germline trimming cut 0 bases from V and 3 bases from J; bases unmatched to any gene: 7. The length of the CDR3 is 16 residues. CDR1 and CDR2 from the germline V gene are SGDLS and YYNGEE.

This chain joins TRBV28 and TRBJ2-7; TRBD2 is a possible D gene (8 bases). The germline V gene encodes CDR1 MDHEN and CDR2 SYDVKM. V was pared by 3 bases and J by 4 bases, with 19 bases between. This CDR3 is built from 16 residues. This chain's CDR3 is CASSFPGGGPPYEQYF. The DNA for the CDR3 is TGTGCCAGCAGTTTCCCGGGAGGGGGCCCCCCGTACGAGCAGTACTTC.

The chain carries TRBV28 and TRBJ1-2; 7 nucleotides line up with TRBD1. The CDR3 extends over 14 amino acids. From germline, CDR1 is MDHEN and CDR2 SYDVKM. The V segment lost 1 base and the J segment 3 bases; nucleotides outside the gene matches: 2. Here the CDR3 DNA reads TGTGCCAGCAGTTTATTAGACAGGGACTATGGCTACACCTTC. This codes for CASSLLDRDYGYTF.

The V call is TRBV7-9, the J call TRBJ2-7; D not resolved. The CDR3 is 12 amino acids. CDR1 is SEHNR and CDR2 is FQNEAQ in the germline V gene (reference sequence). Trimming pared 6 bases from V and 10 bases from J, leaving 16 bases between. The CDR3 loop is CASSRMLEPQYF. The CDR3 nucleotides read TGTGCCAGCAGTCGCATGCTAGAGCCACAGTACTTC.

The chain is built from TRBV6-1 and TRBJ1-1, with D hard to call. Germline V gene lookup returns CDR1 MNHNS and CDR2 SASEGT. Trimming shortened V by 7 bases and J by 0 bases, and 9 bases separated the two germline ends. The CDR3 length is 13 residues. This chain's CDR3 is CASTQLLNTEAFF. The CDR3, as DNA: TGTGCCAGCACCCAACTCCTGAACACTGAAGCTTTCTTT.

V gene TRBV7-2 combines with J gene TRBJ1-5; no firm D call. V lost 4 bases and J 12 bases, leaving 13 bases between the germline ends. The CDR3 is made up of 12 amino acids. Per the germline V gene, CDR1 is SGHTA and CDR2 is FQGNSA. The CDR3 coding sequence is TGTGCCAGCAGCTCCCCCTCGGCAGACCAGCATTTT. Its translation: CASSSPSADQHF.

The table lists this clonotype with a few counts. This chain connects TRBV20-1 to TRBJ1-5, with D tentatively TRBD1 (5 bases). The CDR3 length is 13 residues. CDR1 is DFQATT and CDR2 is SNEGSKA in the germline V gene (reference sequence). Trimming shortened V by 3 bases and J by 2 bases, and 8 bases separated the two germline ends. The CDR3 region is CSASEQGNQPQHF. The CDR3 DNA is TGCAGTGCTAGTGAACAGGGCAATCAGCCCCAGCATTTT.

The V call is TRBV7-9, the J call TRBJ2-2; possibly TRBD2 for D (5 bases). Trimming left V 1 base short and J 0 bases short, with 6 bases between. Germline CDR1 and CDR2: SEHNR and FQNEAQ (reference sequence). The CDR3 covers 15 residues. This CDR3 reads CASSLGLTNTGELFF. DNA of the CDR3: TGTGCCAGCAGCTTAGGACTAACGAACACCGGGGAGCTGTTTTTT.

This sequence joins TRBV19 and TRBJ2-2, with 8 nucleotides matching TRBD1. The CDR3 length is 17 residues. The germline gives CDR1 LNHDA, CDR2 SQIVND (reference sequence). V lost 2 bases, J lost 0 bases, and 5 bases stayed unmatched. CDR3: CASSIIPTGANTGELFF. The CDR3 nucleotides are TGTGCCAGTAGTATAATCCCGACAGGGGCGAACACCGGGGAGCTGTTTTTT.

The V gene is TRBV15, the J gene TRBJ2-3; 7 bases agree with TRBD1. Trimming at V came to 4 bases and at J to 1 base, leaving 5 bases not matched to a gene. The germline V gene has CDR1 LNHNV and CDR2 YYDKDF (reference sequence). The CDR3 length is 15 residues. The CDR3 loop reads CATSTTGQGTDTQYF. DNA for the CDR3: TGTGCCACCAGCACTACAGGACAGGGCACAGATACGCAGTATTTT.

This clonotype was seen at least ten times. V and J are TRBV29-1 and TRBJ2-7; D might be TRBD2 (6 bases). Trimming pared 2 bases from V and 3 bases from J, leaving 17 bases between. The germline gives CDR1 SQVTM, CDR2 ANQGSEA. This CDR3 has 15 residues. The CDR3 region is CSVETLLSGSYEQYF. CDR3 coding DNA: TGCAGCGTTGAAACCCTCCTTAGCGGCAGCTACGAGCAGTACTTC.

This clonotype was detected only a few times. J is TRBJ1-3 and V is TRBV12-3 or TRBV12-4; D may be TRBD1 (5 bases). The CDR3 covers 13 residues. The germline V and J ends were trimmed by 5 bases and 4 bases, with 9 bases remaining between them. As DNA, the CDR3 is TGTGCCAGCAGTAAGGGGAAAGGAAACACCATATATTTT. This codes for CASSKGKGNTIYF.

In this sample, this clonotype turned up many times. The chain employs TRBV29-1 and TRBJ1-2; D is perhaps TRBD1 (5 bases). The ends were cut back, 5 bases at V and 3 bases at J, with 22 bases in the middle. CDR1 and CDR2 from the germline V gene are SQVTM and ANQGSEA. There are 16 residues in the CDR3. CDR3 residues: CSVTKGAGITDYGYTF. CDR3 bases: TGCAGCGTTACAAAAGGGGCCGGTATCACGGACTATGGCTACACCTTC.

This clonotype has a handful of counts. This chain uses TRBV20-1 with TRBJ2-2; TRBD1 aligns across 8 bases. The CDR3 contains 13 residues. The germline V gene encodes CDR1 DFQATT and CDR2 SNEGSKA (reference sequence). V was pared by 6 bases and J by 6 bases, with 6 bases of the junction left unmatched. The CDR3 coding sequence is TGCAGTGCCAAGGACAGGGCGTCCGGGGAGCTGTTTTTT. Translated: CSAKDRASGELFF.

This clonotype rates as medium-sized (0.01 to 0.1%). The rearrangement joins TRBV2 to TRBJ2-6; TRBD2 might be the D (5 bases). CDR1 SNHLY and CDR2 FYNNEI come from the germline V gene. CDR3 length: 15 amino acids. V was trimmed by 4 bases and J by 4 bases, leaving 11 bases between them. The CDR3 loop is CASSGTGYGANVLTF. The DNA of the CDR3 is TGTGCCAGCAGTGGCACGGGGTACGGGGCCAACGTCCTGACTTTC.

This clonotype occurred a few times. The V gene is TRBV4-3, the J gene TRBJ1-3, with D perhaps TRBD1 (6 bases). This CDR3 has 16 residues. The ends were cut back, 4 bases at V and 4 bases at J, with 17 bases in the middle. Germline V CDR1 and CDR2: LGHNA, YSLEER. The CDR3 DNA reads TGCGCCAGCAGCCCTGCGTCGGGGGCGGGAGGAAACACCATATATTTT. It specifies CASSPASGAGGNTIYF.

The sample holds many counts of this clonotype. The rearrangement links TRBV7-2 to TRBJ2-2; the D call may be TRBD1 or TRBD2 (6 bases each). CDR1 is SGHTA, CDR2 FQGNSA, per germline. The CDR3 sequence is 16 residues long. V was cut by 2 bases and J by 4 bases, with 14 bases left in between. The CDR3 spells CASSLLAPGATGELFF. The CDR3 DNA reads TGTGCCAGCAGCTTACTGGCGCCGGGGGCCACCGGGGAGCTGTTTTTT.

This clonotype was seen repeatedly, ten times or more. The chain recombines TRBV20-1 with TRBJ2-1; TRBD2 matches at 7 bases. The germline V gene has CDR1 DFQATT and CDR2 SNEGSKA (reference sequence). The CDR3 totals 15 residues. Trimming at V came to 5 bases and at J to 0 bases, leaving 7 bases not matched to a gene. Written as DNA, the CDR3 is TGCAGTGCTGCTAGCGGTCCCAGCTCCTACAATGAGCAGTTCTTC. Its translation is CSAASGPSSYNEQFF.

This clonotype was seen a few times. This CDR3 is CSVVGQSSTDTQYF. In nucleotides, the CDR3 is TGCAGCGTCGTAGGACAGTCTAGCACAGATACGCAGTATTTT. The V gene is TRBV29-1, the J gene TRBJ2-3; weak D call: TRBD1 (6 bases). This CDR3 spans 14 amino acids. Germline V gene sequence: CDR1 SQVTM, CDR2 ANQGSEA. The V and J ends lost 6 bases and 0 bases respectively, with 13 bases between them.

This clonotype was found a few times. The chain employs TRBV10-3 and TRBJ2-3; 7 positions match TRBD2. Trimming at V came to 0 bases and at J to 1 base, leaving 4 bases not matched to a gene. Germline V lookup: CDR1 ENHRY, CDR2 SYGVKD. The length of the CDR3 is 16 residues. The CDR3 sequence: CAISESERDRTDTQYF. The CDR3 nucleotides read TGTGCCATCAGTGAGTCGGAGCGGGACCGCACAGATACGCAGTATTTT.